This T cell receptor (beta chain) appears in the sequencing data of a study of T cells in Graves' hyperthyroidism and ophthalmopathy. Each diagnosis drew on symptoms, thyroxine, TRAb, thyroid ultrasound and orbital computed tomography findings. With regard to this clonotype: Its antigen is currently unknown.

The CDR3 sequence is 15 residues long. CDR1 and CDR2 (germline): SGDLS, YYNGEE. V was pared by 0 bases and J by 2 bases, with 5 bases of the junction left unmatched. Whole-study findings and limits: From stable hyperthyroidism, ophthalmopathy was set apart by a 13 V-J model.

The CDR3 regions of TCR beta were amplified from RNA transcripts. First-round RT-PCR with HTBI primers amplified the TCR CDR3 region. Each CDR3 protein is one row after TCRdb ran MiXCR on the multiplex PCR reads. The data show some 620,000 distinct CDR3 sequences, roughly 15% seen once. The V and J genes are TRBV9 and TRBJ2-7; TRBD1 matches 7 bases. This TCR came from a woman aged 30 to 39 with Graves' hyperthyroidism. The sample was blood. CDR3 nucleotide sequence: TGTGCCAGCAGCGTAGCTACAGGGGTAGCCTACGAGCAGTACTTC. Translated, it gives CASSVATGVAYEQYF. Together with reference TRBV9 and TRBJ2-7, the CDR3 gives the full variable domain: DSGVTQTPKHLITATGQRVTLRCSPRSGDLSVYWYQQSLDQGLQFLIQYYNGEERAKGNILERFSAQQFPDLHSELNLSSLELGDSALYFCASSVATGVAYEQYFGPGTRLTVT.